This T cell receptor (beta chain) was profiled in a study of regulatory T cells in long-lasting Graves disease. Study-wide results and caveats: Favored gene segments in persistent disease were TRBV28, TRBJ1-2 and TRBJ2-5.

Construction of TCR beta libraries relied on iRepertoire HTBI primers and on Arm-PCR targeting CDR3 regions. TCRdb called the multiplex PCR reads again in MiXCR, with one record for every CDR3 protein. The sample shows roughly 500,000 distinct CDR3 sequences, about a fifth of them seen only once. This CDR3 contains 17 residues. CDR1 is KGHDR and CDR2 is SFDVKD in the germline V gene. Trimming left V 4 bases short and J 3 bases short, with 17 bases between. As to time point: persistent/refractory GD, antithyroid drugs over 5 years with positive TRAb. PBMC-extracted RNA yielded the TCR library. This clonotype was seen at least ten times. The antigen is undetermined.

This sequence joins TRBV24-1 and TRBJ1-4; D unclear. This specimen was peripheral blood mononuclear cells (PBMCs), taken when the disease was refractory, from a patient treated with antithyroid drugs. The TCR comes from a female donor with Graves disease. DNA for the CDR3: TGTGCCACCAGTGACCCGGGCCCGGATGAGGCTAATGAAAAACTGTTTTTT. Translated, it gives CATSDPGPDEANEKLFF.